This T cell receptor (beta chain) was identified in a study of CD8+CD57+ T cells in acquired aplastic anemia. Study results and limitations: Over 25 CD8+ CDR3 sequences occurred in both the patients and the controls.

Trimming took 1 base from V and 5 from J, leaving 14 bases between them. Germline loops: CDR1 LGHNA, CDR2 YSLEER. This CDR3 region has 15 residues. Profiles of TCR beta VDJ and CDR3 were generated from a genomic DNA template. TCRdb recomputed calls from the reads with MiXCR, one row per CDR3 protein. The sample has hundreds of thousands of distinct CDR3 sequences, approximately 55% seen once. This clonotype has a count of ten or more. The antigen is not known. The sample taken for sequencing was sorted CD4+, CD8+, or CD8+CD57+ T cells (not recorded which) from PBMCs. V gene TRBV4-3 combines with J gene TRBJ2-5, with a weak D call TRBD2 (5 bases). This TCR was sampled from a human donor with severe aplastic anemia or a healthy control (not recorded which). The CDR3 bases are TGCGCCAGCAGCCAAGGTCTCGGGGAGCGGGAGACCCAGTACTTC. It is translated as CASSQGLGERETQYF.